Shown below are 22 T cell receptor beta chains from a single sample sequenced in a study of T cells of healthy individuals. TCRdb reanalysed the 5' RACE reads using MiXCR and keeps one entry per CDR3 protein. The data show about 53,000 distinct CDR3 sequences, around 15% seen once. The receptors were sampled from a human donor in good health.

This clonotype was detected many times. The genes are TRBV5-1 and TRBJ1-6; the D gene is possibly TRBD1 (6 bases). The CDR3 length is 15 residues. V was pared by 2 bases and J by 7 bases, with 13 bases between. Germline values: CDR1 SGHRS, CDR2 YFSETQ. The CDR3: CASSFQGPENSPLHF. The CDR3 DNA sequence: TGCGCCAGCAGCTTCCAGGGGCCGGAAAATTCACCCCTCCACTTT. Full variable domain (remainder filled in from reference TRBV5-1 and TRBJ1-6): KAGVTQTPRYLIKTRGQQVTLSCSPISGHRSVSWYQQTPGQGLQFLFEYFSETQRNKGNFPGRFSGRQFSNSRSEMNVSTLELGDSALYLCASSFQGPENSPLHFGNGTRLTVT.

The chain carries TRBV9 and TRBJ2-3; D ambiguous. The CDR3 loop spans 16 amino acids. CDR1 SGDLS and CDR2 YYNGEE come from the germline V gene. Trimming shortened V by 0 bases and J by 2 bases, and 13 bases separated the two germline ends. CDR3 nucleotides: TGTGCCAGCAGCGTAGACCTGAGGTTTATCACAGATACGCAGTATTTT. This encodes CASSVDLRFITDTQYF.

The gene calls are TRBV7-2 and TRBJ2-2; TRBD1 matches 7 bases. In germline, CDR1 is SGHTA, CDR2 FQGNSA. V gave up 10 bases and J gave up 8 bases; unmatched junction bases: 7. This CDR3 is built from 12 residues. CDR3 in amino acids: CAIRQGEGELFF. As DNA, the CDR3 is TGTGCCATCCGCCAGGGGGAAGGGGAGCTGTTTTTT.

This clonotype has ten or more counts. J is TRBJ1-4 and V is TRBV4-3; tentative D call: TRBD1 (6 bases). This CDR3 contains 14 residues. V was pared by 4 bases and J by 5 bases, with 11 bases between. CDR1 is LGHNA and CDR2 is YSLEER in the germline V gene. Here the CDR3 DNA reads TGCGCCAGCAGCCCCTTACAGGGAAATGAAAAACTGTTTTTT. It encodes CASSPLQGNEKLFF.

This clonotype was recorded at least ten times. V gene TRBV6-5 combines with J gene TRBJ1-1, with 7 positions matching TRBD1. This CDR3 spans 13 amino acids. CDR1 and CDR2 (germline): MNHEY, SVGAGI. The trim removed 2 bases at V and 6 bases at J, leaving 3 bases unmatched. The CDR3 region is CASSYTGVAEAFF. The CDR3, as DNA: TGTGCCAGCAGTTACACAGGGGTCGCTGAAGCTTTCTTT.

This clonotype turned up a few times. The J gene is TRBJ2-2, the V gene TRBV24-1; 7 bases line up with TRBD2. Germline V gives CDR1 KGHDR, CDR2 SFDVKD. With 5 bases clipped from V and 2 bases from J, the junction kept 7 bases outside the gene matches. This CDR3 comprises 16 residues. The CDR3 region is CATSGFGGRNTGELFF. The CDR3 coding sequence is TGTGCCACCAGTGGATTTGGCGGGAGAAACACCGGGGAGCTGTTTTTT.

With regard to this clonotype: An end of the junction does not agree with germline; a read error may underlie this. V and J are TRBV7-9 and TRBJ1-2; TRBD1 is a possible D gene (5 bases). From germline, CDR1 is SEHNR and CDR2 FQNEAQ (reference sequence). The CDR3 has 12 amino acids. The CDR3 loop is CASSLGDYGYNF. CDR3 nucleotide sequence: TGTGCCAGCAGCTTAGGGGACTATGGCTACAACTTC.

This clonotype was recorded many times. The chain recombines TRBV7-2 with TRBJ2-7, with 11 positions matching TRBD1. CDR1 SGHTA and CDR2 FQGNSA come from the germline V gene. With V trimmed by 6 bases and J by 0 bases, 4 bases remained unmatched. CDR3 length: 15 amino acids. Written as DNA, the CDR3 is TGTGCCAGCAGTTCCGGGACAGGGGGCTCCTACGAGCAGTACTTC. The encoded protein is CASSSGTGGSYEQYF. Variable domain in full (rest from reference TRBV7-2 and TRBJ2-7): GAGVSQSPSNKVTEKGKDVELRCDPISGHTALYWYRQSLGQGLEFLIYFQGNSAPDKSGLPSDRFSAERTGGSVSTLTIQRTQQEDSAVYLCASSSGTGGSYEQYFGPGTRLTVT.

By frequency in the sample, this clonotype is medium-sized. This CDR3 reads CATSLRDRGPTDTQYF. The CDR3 nucleotides are TGTGCCACCAGCCTACGAGACAGGGGTCCCACAGATACGCAGTATTTT. The chain uses TRBV15 and TRBJ2-3; 8 nucleotides line up with TRBD1. Germline CDR1 is LNHNV and CDR2 is YYDKDF (reference sequence). J gave up 2 bases and V 5 bases, and 9 bases lay outside the gene matches. The CDR3 loop spans 16 amino acids.

This clonotype was detected many times. Its ends do not fully match the called genes, so a read error is possible. The chain recombines TRBV4-1 with TRBJ2-4; 8 nucleotides align to TRBD1. The length of the CDR3 is 17 residues. Germline V gene sequence: CDR1 MGHRA, CDR2 YSYEKL. The CDR3 reads CASSQDGPGQGKDIQYF. CDR3 nucleotides: TGCGCCAGCAGCCAAGATGGCCCCGGACAGGGCAAAGACATTCAGTACTTC.

This clonotype was observed many times. This chain uses TRBV4-3 with TRBJ2-3, with TRBD2 matching over 8 bases. The germline CDR1 and CDR2 sequences are LGHNA and YSLEER. The CDR3 is 18 residues long. V shed 0 bases and J 8 bases; nucleotides not matched to a gene: 16. The CDR3 loop is CASSQEAAGLAGAGTQYF. CDR3 sequence (DNA): TGCGCCAGCAGCCAAGAAGCGGCGGGCCTAGCGGGTGCGGGTACGCAGTATTTT.

CDR3 DNA: TGCGCCAGCAGCCTACGGCGAGGGGCCTACGAGCAGTACTTC. Encoded protein: CASSLRRGAYEQYF. The V gene is TRBV4-3, the J gene TRBJ2-7, with D perhaps assigned TRBD1 or TRBD2 (5 bases each). CDR1 is LGHNA, CDR2 YSLEER, per germline. Deletions cut 4 bases from V and 2 bases from J, with 12 bases between. The length of the CDR3 is 14 residues.

This clonotype came up many times. The V call is TRBV29-1, the J call TRBJ2-7, with D uncertain. CDR1 and CDR2 from the germline V gene are SQVTM and ANQGSEA. The length of the CDR3 is 13 residues. With 4 bases removed from V and 6 bases from J, the gap between germline ends came to 16 bases. The CDR3 region is CSVVLNGFGEQYF. CDR3 DNA: TGCAGCGTTGTCCTTAATGGGTTTGGCGAGCAGTACTTC.

CDR3 nucleotide sequence: TGTGCCACCAGTGACCCGGGACAACACAATGAGCAGTTCTTC. Amino acid sequence: CATSDPGQHNEQFF. The chain carries TRBV24-1 and TRBJ2-1; weak D call: TRBD1 (6 bases). Germline V lookup: CDR1 KGHDR, CDR2 SFDVKD. The CDR3 contains 14 residues. V gave up 4 bases and J gave up 5 bases, with 11 bases separating them.

This clonotype was counted a few times. The chain links TRBV9 to TRBJ2-2; 7 bases match TRBD1. This CDR3 has 15 amino acids. V trimming: 4 bases; J trimming: 1 base; junction bases outside the gene matches: 4. CDR1 is SGDLS and CDR2 is YYNGEE in the germline V gene. CDR3 DNA sequence: TGTGCCAGCAGCATGAGACAGGGGAACACCGGGGAGCTGTTTTTT. This encodes CASSMRQGNTGELFF. The full variable domain, its missing parts supplied by reference TRBV9 and TRBJ2-2, is DSGVTQTPKHLITATGQRVTLRCSPRSGDLSVYWYQQSLDQGLQFLIQYYNGEERAKGNILERFSAQQFPDLHSELNLSSLELGDSALYFCASSMRQGNTGELFFGEGSRLTVL.

Many counts were recorded for this clonotype. V and J are TRBV6-1 and TRBJ2-7, with a weak D call TRBD1 (6 bases). With 7 bases removed from V and 2 bases from J, the gap between germline ends came to 18 bases. There are 15 residues in the CDR3. CDR1 is MNHNS and CDR2 is SASEGT in the germline V gene. The CDR3 bases are TGTGCCAGCATCCTCCCAGGGGTCGACACCTACGAGCAGTACTTC. Encoded protein: CASILPGVDTYEQYF.

This clonotype was counted ten times or more. V and J are TRBV20-1 and TRBJ2-5; D perhaps matches TRBD2 (5 bases). Trimming took off 2 bases at V and 0 bases at J, with 31 bases between the two ends. The CDR3 sequence is 21 residues long. CDR1 is DFQATT and CDR2 is SNEGSKA in the germline V gene (reference sequence). CDR3 residues: CSARYLPRDQERGGDQETQYF. The CDR3 bases are TGCAGTGCTAGATACCTACCTAGAGATCAAGAACGCGGAGGTGACCAAGAGACCCAGTACTTC.

The chain joins TRBV18 to TRBJ2-7, with D perhaps matching TRBD1 or TRBD2 (7 bases each). Germline CDR1 reads KGHSH; CDR2 reads LQKENI. The CDR3 spans 15 residues. V lost 8 bases to trimming and J lost 2 bases, with 19 bases between them. The CDR3 protein is CASTGGRQGPYEQYF. The CDR3 DNA reads as TGTGCCAGCACGGGGGGCCGACAGGGACCCTACGAGCAGTACTTC. Combining the CDR3 with reference TRBV18 and TRBJ2-7 gives the whole variable domain NAGVMQNPRHLVRRRGQEARLRCSPMKGHSHVYWYRQLPEEGLKFMVYLQKENIIDESGMPKERFSAEFPKEGPSILRIQQVVRGDSAAYFCASTGGRQGPYEQYFGPGTRLTVT.

This clonotype was seen ten or more times. This chain uses TRBV29-1 with TRBJ2-1; 13 nucleotides match TRBD2. The junction had 5 bases not matched to a gene; V was cut back by 4 bases and J by 8 bases. Germline V gives CDR1 SQVTM, CDR2 ANQGSEA. This CDR3 comprises 14 residues. For the CDR3, the DNA is TGCAGCGTTGGTGGGACTAGCGGGAAGGATGAGCAGTTCTTC. Translation gives CSVGGTSGKDEQFF.

This clonotype was detected ten times or more. CDR3 protein: CASSLQVTDTQYF. Here the CDR3 DNA reads TGTGCCAGCAGCTTACAGGTCACAGATACGCAGTATTTT. The V call is TRBV11-2, the J call TRBJ2-3; D ambiguous. V shed 2 bases and J shed 2 bases, with 5 bases lying between them. Germline V gene sequence: CDR1 SGHAT, CDR2 FQNNGV. The CDR3 loop spans 13 amino acids.

The genes are TRBV20-1 and TRBJ2-3, with unresolved D. The CDR3 contains 12 residues. Per the germline V gene, CDR1 is DFQATT and CDR2 is SNEGSKA (reference sequence). Trimming took off 4 bases at V and 0 bases at J, with 5 bases between the two ends. The CDR3 DNA sequence: TGCAGTGCTATCGGGAGCACAGATACGCAGTATTTT. Translation gives CSAIGSTDTQYF.

This chain joins TRBV20-1 and TRBJ1-5, with 9 bases matching TRBD1. The CDR3 totals 15 residues. The germline V gene has CDR1 DFQATT and CDR2 SNEGSKA (reference sequence). Unmatched junction bases numbered 8, after V lost 0 bases and J lost 8 bases. The DNA for the CDR3 is TGCAGTGCTAGAGATGATACAGGGGGCGGTAAGCCCCAGCATTTT. It codes for CSARDDTGGGKPQHF.